One sample yielded the 8 T cell receptor beta chains listed below, sequenced in a study of blood T cell repertoires in COVID-19. Produced via immunoSEQ multiplex PCR; TCRdb's table is partial and in-frame only. The table lists a few hundred thousand clones, approximately 83% of them singletons. Sequenced sample: PBMCs or T cells enriched from blood (not recorded which). These TCRs come from a young man who had recovered from COVID-19.

The genes are TRBV4-3 and TRBJ2-7; possibly TRBD1 for D (5 bases). This CDR3 has 14 residues. In germline, CDR1 is LGHNA, CDR2 YSLEER. The V end was cut by 1 base, the J end by 3 bases, with 10 bases between. The CDR3 spells CASSQGGTGYEQYF. CDR3 coding DNA: TGCGCCAGCAGCCAAGGGGGCACTGGCTACGAGCAGTACTTC.

The V and J genes are TRBV15 and TRBJ2-3; TRBD2 matches at 9 bases. This CDR3 is built from 15 residues. V lost 1 base and J lost 3; bases outside the gene matches: 2. CDR1 is LNHNV, CDR2 YYDKDF, per germline (reference sequence). The CDR3 bases are TGTGCCACCAGCAGAGCTAGCGGGGATACAGATACGCAGTATTTT. Translation gives CATSRASGDTDTQYF.

The V call is TRBV6-1, the J call TRBJ1-4; the D is unclear. This CDR3 has 16 amino acids. Deletions cut 0 bases from V and 6 bases from J, with 14 bases between. Germline assignment: CDR1 MNHNS and CDR2 SASEGT. The chain's CDR3 is CASSEAGIGRDEKLFF. The CDR3 DNA reads as TGTGCCAGCAGTGAAGCCGGAATAGGGAGGGATGAAAAACTGTTTTTT.

The CDR3 loop reads CASSLGRGQEKLFF. CDR3 sequence (DNA): TGCGCCAGCAGCTTGGGCAGGGGGCAAGAAAAACTGTTTTTT. The rearrangement links TRBV5-1 to TRBJ1-4; 8 nucleotides agree with TRBD1. V gave up 0 bases and J gave up 8 bases; unmatched junction bases: 3. CDR1 is SGHRS and CDR2 is YFSETQ in the germline V gene. The CDR3 length is 14 residues.

The chain employs TRBV7-2 and TRBJ2-7, with TRBD2 as a possible D gene (6 bases). Germline-derived CDR1 and CDR2 are SGHTA and FQGNSA. The CDR3 has 15 residues. Trimming removed 1 base at V and 5 bases at J, with 15 bases between. Here the CDR3 DNA reads TGTGCCAGCAGCTTAGAGAGAGGGGCGGGGAACGAGCAGTACTTC. Translation gives CASSLERGAGNEQYF.

V gene TRBV5-4 combines with J gene TRBJ1-6; TRBD1 is a possible D gene (6 bases). The ends were cut back, 4 bases at V and 7 bases at J, with 12 bases in the middle. CDR1 and CDR2 (germline): SGHNT, YYREEE (reference sequence). The CDR3 extends over 14 amino acids. The CDR3 region is CASSVDRTNSPLHF. In nucleotides, the CDR3 is TGTGCCAGCAGCGTAGACAGGACCAATTCACCCCTCCACTTT.

V and J are TRBV3-1 (or the pseudogene TRBV3-2) and TRBJ1-6; maybe TRBD1 (6 bases). CDR1 is LGHDT and CDR2 is YNNKEL in the germline V gene (reference sequence). V lost 2 bases, J lost 8 bases, and 13 bases lay in between. CDR3 size: 15 residues. This CDR3 is CASSQNQGMDSPLHF. DNA of the CDR3: TGTGCCAGCAGCCAAAACCAGGGGATGGATTCACCCCTCCACTTT.

The genes are TRBV9 and TRBJ1-1; no reliable D call. Germline loops: CDR1 SGDLS, CDR2 YYNGEE. This CDR3 has 15 amino acids. Trimming took 3 bases from V and 1 from J, leaving 13 bases between them. The CDR3 DNA sequence: TGTGCCAGCAGCGCAAAGCCCGCCGGGAACACTGAAGCTTTCTTT. It translates to CASSAKPAGNTEAFF.